This T cell receptor beta chain was sequenced in a study of T cells in localized non-small cell lung cancer. Profiled with immunoSEQ multiplex PCR; TCRdb holds only in-frame clones, not every one. The sample carries around 1,800 clones, under 50% recorded once. The sequence was obtained from a male donor older than 55 with stage II lung adenocarcinoma. The specimen comprised lung tumor tissue, sampled before any cancer treatment.

The CDR3: CASSQVLPLGEQFF. CDR3 DNA sequence: TGTGCCAGCAGCCAAGTCCTACCTCTGGGTGAGCAGTTCTTC. The chain employs TRBV14 and TRBJ2-1; no firm D call. This CDR3 has 14 residues. Trimming pared 1 base from V and 9 bases from J, leaving 13 bases between. Looked up from germline, CDR1 is SGHDN and CDR2 is FVKESK.